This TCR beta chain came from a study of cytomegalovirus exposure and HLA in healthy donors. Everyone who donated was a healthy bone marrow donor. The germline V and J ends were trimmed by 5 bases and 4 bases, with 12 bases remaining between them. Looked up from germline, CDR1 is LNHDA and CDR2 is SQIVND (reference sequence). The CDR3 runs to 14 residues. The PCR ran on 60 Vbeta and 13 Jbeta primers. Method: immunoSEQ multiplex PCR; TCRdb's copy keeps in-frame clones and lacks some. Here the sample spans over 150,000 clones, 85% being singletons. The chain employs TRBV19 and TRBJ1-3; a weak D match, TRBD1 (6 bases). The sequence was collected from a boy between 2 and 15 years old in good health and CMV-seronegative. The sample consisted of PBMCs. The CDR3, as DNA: TGTGCCAGTAGTTCCAGGGGTTTCGGAAACACCATATATTTT. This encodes CASSSRGFGNTIYF.